A single sample is the source of the 19 T cell receptor beta chains below, sequenced in a study of Ad26.COV2.S vaccination and SARS-CoV-2 variants. The treatment denotes: over 15 received Ad26.COV2.S at low or high dose, single or two shots; about 5 received placebo; per-sample allocation not given. After the first vaccine or placebo injection, samples were drawn on day 63. Profiling relied on immunoSEQ multiplex PCR, and the TCRdb table lists in-frame clones only, not all of them. This table holds about 420,000 clones, roughly 90% found once. Sequencing used peripheral blood, obtained in a trial of Ad26.COV2.S vaccine versus placebo. The receptors here all came from a person aged 18-65 years who received the Ad26.COV2.S COVID-19 vaccine or a placebo.

V gene TRBV2 combines with J gene TRBJ2-1; D perhaps matches TRBD2 (5 bases). With 4 bases removed from V and 0 bases from J, the gap between germline ends came to 10 bases. This CDR3 is built from 15 residues. CDR1 and CDR2 (germline): SNHLY, FYNNEI. CDR3 region: CASSGRASSYNEQFF. The DNA of the CDR3 is TGTGCCAGCAGTGGGCGGGCGAGCTCCTACAATGAGCAGTTCTTC.

J is TRBJ2-1 and V is TRBV7-3; 7 nucleotides match TRBD1. This CDR3 is built from 14 residues. The germline V gene encodes CDR1 SGHTA and CDR2 FQGTGA. The trim removed 5 bases at V and 7 bases at J, leaving 8 bases unmatched. This CDR3 is CASSVDRDQNEQFF. In DNA, the CDR3 is TGTGCCAGCAGCGTAGACAGGGATCAGAATGAGCAGTTCTTC.

This chain connects TRBV6-6 to TRBJ1-5; no firm D call. Germline CDR1 and CDR2: MNHNY and SVGAGI (reference sequence). The germline V and J ends were trimmed by 2 bases and 0 bases, with 8 bases remaining between them. The CDR3 has 15 amino acids. The CDR3 DNA is TGTGCCAGCAGTTACGGCCGACGTAGCAATCAGCCCCAGCATTTT. As protein: CASSYGRRSNQPQHF.

The chain has TRBV11-2 and TRBJ2-7; 8 bases agree with TRBD1. The CDR3 runs to 13 residues. The germline V gene has CDR1 SGHAT and CDR2 FQNNGV. The trim removed 4 bases at V and 5 bases at J, leaving 4 bases unmatched. The CDR3 bases are TGTGCCAGCAGCTGGACAGGGAGCGACGAGCAGTACTTC. The encoded protein is CASSWTGSDEQYF. Full variable domain (rest looked up from reference TRBV11-2 and TRBJ2-7): EAGVAQSPRYKIIEKRQSVAFWCNPISGHATLYWYQQILGQGPKLLIQFQNNGVVDDSQLPKDRFSAERLKGVDSTLKIQPAKLEDSAVYLCASSWTGSDEQYFGPGTRLTVT.

This chain joins TRBV19 and TRBJ1-1; 7 nucleotides agree with TRBD1. The CDR3 is 15 amino acids. Germline V gene sequence: CDR1 LNHDA, CDR2 SQIVND (reference sequence). Trimming at V came to 5 bases and at J to 4 bases, leaving 10 bases not matched to a gene. The CDR3 region is CASSPWTGEGTEAFF. The CDR3 DNA sequence: TGTGCCAGTAGTCCCTGGACAGGCGAAGGCACTGAAGCTTTCTTT. Full variable domain (rest looked up from reference TRBV19 and TRBJ1-1): DGGITQSPKYLFRKEGQNVTLSCEQNLNHDAMYWYRQDPGQGLRLIYYSQIVNDFQKGDIAEGYSVSREKKESFPLTVTSAQKNPTAFYLCASSPWTGEGTEAFFGQGTRLTVV.

Worth noting for this clone: Other nucleotide sequences in the sample specify the same CDR3. CDR3 region: CASSSTGSSYNEQFF. As DNA, the CDR3 is TGTGCCAGCAGCTCCACCGGGTCTTCCTACAATGAGCAGTTCTTC. The chain has TRBV7-9 and TRBJ2-1; D is ambiguous. Trimming took 4 bases from V and 1 from J, leaving 11 bases between them. CDR3 length: 15 amino acids. Germline V gives CDR1 SEHNR, CDR2 FQNEAQ (reference sequence).

This clone has a single count. V usage is TRBV11-3 and J usage is TRBJ2-3, with a possible D match to TRBD2 (6 bases). The V gene's germline CDR1 is SGHNT and CDR2 YENEEA. The CDR3 consists of 17 residues. The V and J ends lost 0 bases and 3 bases respectively, with 16 bases between them. CDR3: CASSLELAQRVTDTQYF. CDR3 nucleotide sequence: TGTGCCAGCAGCTTAGAACTAGCTCAGAGGGTGACAGATACGCAGTATTTT.

This clone was detected once. This sequence joins TRBV30 and TRBJ1-4; D is unclear. V was clipped by 0 bases and J by 5 bases, with 7 bases between them. The CDR3 extends over 13 amino acids. The germline V gene encodes CDR1 GTSNPN and CDR2 SVGIG (reference sequence). The DNA for the CDR3 is TGTGCCTGGAGTGTTGCCCCCAATGAAAAACTGTTTTTT. Amino acid sequence: CAWSVAPNEKLFF. The full variable domain, in which reference TRBV30 and TRBJ1-4 provide the parts outside the CDR3, is SQTIHQWPATLVQPVGSPLSLECTVEGTSNPNLYWYRQAAGRGLQLLFYSVGIGQISSEVPQNLSASRPQDRQFILSSKKLLLSDSGFYLCAWSVAPNEKLFFGSGTQLSVL.

The J gene is TRBJ2-2, the V gene TRBV5-1; 7 bases map to TRBD1. CDR1 is SGHRS and CDR2 is YFSETQ in the germline V gene. The CDR3 consists of 17 residues. After removal of 4 bases from V and 3 bases from J, the junction contained 12 bases not matched to a gene. Here the CDR3 reads CASSPLPGQGDTGELFF. DNA of the CDR3: TGCGCCAGCAGCCCGTTACCGGGCCAGGGGGACACCGGGGAGCTGTTTTTT.

This rearrangement joins TRBV10-3 to TRBJ2-7; 9 positions match TRBD1. CDR1 and CDR2 (germline): ENHRY, SYGVKD. Trimming took 11 bases from V and 4 from J; bases not matched to a gene: 3. The CDR3 is made up of 11 amino acids. Here the CDR3 reads CAAGQGYEQYF. DNA of the CDR3: TGTGCCGCCGGACAGGGGTACGAGCAGTACTTC.

The DNA for the CDR3 is TGTGCCAGCAGCTTCGGGGAAAGGGCCTCTGGAAACACCATATATTTT. Protein: CASSFGERASGNTIYF. This sequence joins TRBV7-9 and TRBJ1-3; D remains unclear. Germline CDR1 SEHNR, CDR2 FQNEAQ (reference sequence). Trimming pared 3 bases from V and 0 bases from J, leaving 12 bases between. CDR3 length equals 16 residues.

This clone has just one count. The chain employs TRBV2 and TRBJ1-5, with D uncertain. This CDR3 has 15 residues. Per the germline V gene, CDR1 is SNHLY and CDR2 is FYNNEI. Trimming pared 3 bases from V and 3 bases from J, leaving 12 bases between. The CDR3 reads CASSDAAPLNQPQHF. CDR3 nucleotides: TGTGCCAGCAGTGATGCCGCGCCCCTCAATCAGCCCCAGCATTTT.

The chain is built from TRBV13 and TRBJ1-2; 8 nucleotides line up with TRBD1. Germline V CDR1 and CDR2: PRHDT, FYEKMQ (reference sequence). This CDR3 contains 16 residues. J gave up 0 bases and V 5 bases, and 8 bases lay outside the gene matches. The CDR3 coding sequence is TGTGCCAGCAGCCCCGGGACAGGCGGTTCTAACTATGGCTACACCTTC. It is translated as CASSPGTGGSNYGYTF.

This clone showed up just a few times. The chain is built from TRBV27 and TRBJ1-6; 10 positions match TRBD1. The CDR3 loop spans 18 amino acids. The V gene end was trimmed by 5 bases and the J gene end by 9 bases; junction bases not matched to a gene: 16. CDR1 and CDR2 from the germline V gene are MNHEY and SMNVEV (reference sequence). CDR3 DNA: TGTGCCAGCAGTCCTGTCCCGGGACAGGGGCGGCTGCTTTCACCCCTCCACTTT. Its protein is CASSPVPGQGRLLSPLHF.

The chain carries TRBV5-6 and TRBJ2-1; D gene ambiguous. Germline V gene lookup returns CDR1 SGHDT and CDR2 YYEEEE. This CDR3 has 11 residues. V lost 1 base and J lost 6, with 2 bases in between. CDR3 loop: CASSLFNEQFF. The CDR3 DNA sequence: TGTGCCAGCAGCTTGTTCAATGAGCAGTTCTTC.

The chain couples TRBV28 to TRBJ2-1; unclear D gene. The CDR3 runs 10 residues. The ends were cut back, 10 bases at V and 7 bases at J, with 8 bases in the middle. Germline-derived CDR1 and CDR2 are MDHEN and SYDVKM. The CDR3 DNA reads TGTGCCACCTCCCAAAATGAGCAGTTCTTC. It specifies CATSQNEQFF.

The rearrangement joins TRBV5-1 to TRBJ2-3, with 11 bases identical to TRBD2. Germline CDR1 SGHRS, CDR2 YFSETQ. Unmatched junction bases numbered 17, after V lost 0 bases and J lost 2 bases. The CDR3 covers 21 residues. CDR3 region: CASSLDRLGTSGGGVTDTQYF. CDR3 in DNA: TGCGCCAGCAGCTTGGATCGGCTTGGGACTAGCGGCGGCGGTGTCACAGATACGCAGTATTTT.

The rearrangement links TRBV28 to TRBJ1-3; no definite D call. The germline CDR1 and CDR2 sequences are MDHEN and SYDVKM. Trimming removed 6 bases at V and 10 bases at J, with 16 bases between. CDR3 size: 13 residues. The CDR3 sequence: CASSPRQLWTIYF. The CDR3 region has the DNA TGTGCCAGCAGCCCCCGTCAGTTATGGACCATATATTTT. The complete variable domain, with remaining parts taken from reference TRBV28 and TRBJ1-3, reads DVKVTQSSRYLVKRTGEKVFLECVQDMDHENMFWYRQDPGLGLRLIYFSYDVKMKEKGDIPEGYSVSREKKERFSLILESASTNQTSMYLCASSPRQLWTIYFGEGSWLTVV.

The CDR3 here is CASRSGLALRWETQYF. In DNA, the CDR3 is TGCGCCAGCAGATCTGGACTAGCGTTGAGGTGGGAGACCCAGTACTTC. The gene calls are TRBV10-1 and TRBJ2-5, with 9 bases fitting TRBD2. The V and J ends lost 6 bases and 5 bases, in that order; junction bases with no gene match: 13. Germline V gene lookup returns CDR1 WNHNN and CDR2 SYGVQD (reference sequence). This CDR3 region has 16 residues.